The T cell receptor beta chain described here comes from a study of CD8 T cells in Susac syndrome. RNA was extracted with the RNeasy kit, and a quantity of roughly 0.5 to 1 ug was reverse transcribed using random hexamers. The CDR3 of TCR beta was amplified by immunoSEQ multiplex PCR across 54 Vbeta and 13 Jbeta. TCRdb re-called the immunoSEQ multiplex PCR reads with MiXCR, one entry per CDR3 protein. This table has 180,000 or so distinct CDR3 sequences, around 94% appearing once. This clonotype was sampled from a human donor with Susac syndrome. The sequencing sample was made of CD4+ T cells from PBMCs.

The CDR3 here is CASSLKPGEPSTDTQYF. The CDR3 region has the DNA TGTGCCAGCAGCTTGAAGCCGGGGGAACCTAGCACAGATACGCAGTATTTT. The chain combines TRBV4-2 with TRBJ2-3, with D perhaps matching TRBD2 (6 bases). CDR1 and CDR2 from the germline V gene are LGHNA and YNFKEQ. This CDR3 comprises 17 residues. V was cut by 5 bases and J by 0 bases, with 18 bases left in between.